This T cell receptor (beta chain) was sequenced in a study of T cell repertoires in cytomegalovirus infection (dated by TCRdb to about 2019). About the study as a whole: Recently identified HLA-C-restricted CMV epitopes, whose presentation resists viral immunomodulation, were targeted by peptide stimulations together with well-studied HLA-B-restricted epitopes. Because public TCR beta signatures pointed to carriage of CMV infection together with the matching HLA type, the HLA type of each donor mattered for the analysis. Beyond this particular receptor, the publication reports: Cumulative frequency of public TCR beta family members discriminated carriers of CMV infection plus the relevant HLA type in this cohort and an independent approximately 370-donor cohort. The ex vivo response was dominated by HLA-C-restricted CMV-specific TCR beta clonotypes, and the single most frequent clonotype in two of eight donors was supplied by these HLA-C-restricted clonotypes.

Concerning this clonotype: This receptor's antigen is unknown. Per-base qualities were not stored, and no clone one base away is much larger.

Taken with the paper, the label for treatment or condition translates to: in vitro stimulation with specific CMV peptide epitopes to enrich CMV-specific T cells. From a lookup of the germline V gene, CDR1 and CDR2 are SGHVS and FQNEAQ. V and J lose 7 bases and 6 bases, and a span of 20 bases separates them. The CDR3 runs 15 amino acids, cysteine and phenylalanine included. The kept DNA is CDR3 alone, 45 bases in frame from the first base. TCRdb lists the instrument as Illumina HiSeq 1500. Through fastp at Q25 and MiXCR, TCRdb rebuilt clones from the public reads, retaining in-frame beta chains. CDR3 protein sequences are deduplicated, and each keeps its most common genes and DNA. The sample includes around 360,000 distinct CDR3 sequences, with about 34% observed a single time. The ten most abundant clones make up approximately 13% of the sample.

This material consisted of cultured PBMCs, taken from culture after CMV antigen stimulation. The rearranged segments are TRBV7-8 and TRBJ2-3, with TRBD1 tentatively as D gene (5 bases match). This receptor was taken from a human donor in good health (CMV status not recorded). Some clones in this sample may be carry-over from other donors' samples. The CDR3 sequence is CASIPSTGLGDTQYF. Read as DNA, the sequence is TGTGCCAGCATCCCCAGCACAGGTTTAGGGGATACGCAGTATTTT.